The T cell receptor beta chain described here comes from a study of OX40 agonist ivuxolimab in advanced cancers. The germline V gene has CDR1 SEHNR and CDR2 FQNEAQ (reference sequence). Trimming cost V 4 bases and J 8 bases, with 8 bases left between them. The CDR3 is 12 amino acids. Generated by immunoSEQ multiplex PCR, the TCRdb table keeps only in-frame clones and is missing some. In the table there are tens of thousands of clones, roughly 84% of which are singletons. The specimen comprised CD4+ or CD8+ T cells sorted from blood, sampled in a trial of the OX40 agonist ivuxolimab. The V and J genes are TRBV7-9 and TRBJ1-4; D perhaps matches TRBD1 (5 bases). This receptor was obtained from an adult with an advanced solid tumor such as melanoma, head and neck, liver or kidney cancer. The CDR3 is CASSSRDEKLFF. DNA of the CDR3: TGTGCCAGCAGCTCTAGGGACGAAAAACTGTTTTTT.